These 24 T cell receptor beta chains were all obtained from the same sample, sequenced in a study of T cells after yellow fever vaccination. From the 5' RACE reads, TCRdb called clonotypes with MiXCR, one entry per CDR3 protein. The sample contains hundreds of thousands of distinct CDR3 sequences, approximately 10% of which appear only once. The sample consisted of PBMCs, taken on the day of the first yellow fever vaccination. These receptors were collected from a man aged 18 to 30 who received the YFV17D yellow fever vaccine.

The sample holds a few counts of this clonotype. V usage is TRBV13 and J usage is TRBJ2-1; TRBD2 matches at 10 bases. The J segment lost 0 bases and the V segment lost 1 base, leaving 6 bases of the junction unmatched. CDR3 length: 18 residues. The V gene's germline CDR1 is PRHDT and CDR2 FYEKMQ (reference sequence). The CDR3 spells CASSLEASGGRSYNEQFF. In nucleotides, the CDR3 is TGTGCCAGCAGCTTAGAGGCTAGCGGGGGACGCTCCTACAATGAGCAGTTCTTC.

The rearrangement links TRBV30 to TRBJ2-3, with D maybe TRBD1 (6 bases). Germline V gene lookup returns CDR1 GTSNPN and CDR2 SVGIG (reference sequence). V shed 8 bases and J shed 0 bases, with 12 bases lying between them. This CDR3 has 13 amino acids. CDR3 DNA sequence: TGTGCCCAGGCACAGGGAAGCACAGATACGCAGTATTTT. It yields the protein CAQAQGSTDTQYF.

Ten or more counts support this clonotype. The V call is TRBV29-1, the J call TRBJ1-6; unclear D gene. This CDR3 is built from 13 residues. The germline V gene has CDR1 SQVTM and CDR2 ANQGSEA. The V end lost 3 bases, the J end lost 6 bases, and 9 bases lay between the germline ends. CDR3 nucleotide sequence: TGCAGCGTTGAGGAGACATCTAATTCACCCCTCCACTTT. It is translated as CSVEETSNSPLHF.

The rearrangement uses TRBV20-1 and TRBJ2-1; D is possibly TRBD2 (6 bases). The V end lost 4 bases, the J end lost 6 bases, and 13 bases lay between the germline ends. There are 13 residues in the CDR3. Germline V lookup: CDR1 DFQATT, CDR2 SNEGSKA (reference sequence). The DNA for the CDR3 is TGCAGTGCTATTCTGGCGGGGACCAATGAGCAGTTCTTC. It yields the protein CSAILAGTNEQFF.

This clonotype was observed a few times. The chain links TRBV7-2 to TRBJ2-2; perhaps TRBD1 as D (9 bases). This CDR3 contains 15 residues. The V gene lost 5 bases and the J gene lost 5 bases, with 15 bases spanning the gap. The V gene's germline CDR1 is SGHTA and CDR2 FQGNSA. The CDR3 loop is CASSREGQGTGELFF. In nucleotides, the CDR3 is TGTGCCAGCAGCCGGGAGGGACAGGGTACCGGGGAGCTGTTTTTT.

This clonotype was observed a handful of times. The chain couples TRBV5-5 to TRBJ2-2; no firm D call. Germline lookup yields CDR1 SGHKS and CDR2 YYEKEE (reference sequence). The CDR3 covers 16 residues. V was clipped by 4 bases and J by 4 bases, with 17 bases between them. CDR3 coding DNA: TGTGCCAGCAGCCCCAACCTAAGACTTGTCACCGGGGAGCTGTTTTTT. Translating it yields CASSPNLRLVTGELFF.

Many counts were recorded for this clonotype. This rearrangement joins TRBV4-3 to TRBJ2-3; 10 nucleotides match TRBD2. The V gene's germline CDR1 is LGHNA and CDR2 YSLEER. This CDR3 region has 16 residues. The V segment lost 1 base and the J segment 1 base; nucleotides outside the gene matches: 2. CDR3 bases: TGCGCCAGCAGCCAAGTGGGGACTAGCGGCACAGATACGCAGTATTTT. Translated: CASSQVGTSGTDTQYF.

This clonotype has just a few counts. This chain connects TRBV7-2 to TRBJ1-1; D remains unclear. Germline CDR1 is SGHTA and CDR2 is FQGNSA. V lost 2 bases, J lost 6 bases, and 10 bases lay in between. The CDR3 is 13 amino acids. The CDR3 loop reads CASSLTVASEAFF. The CDR3 nucleotides are TGTGCCAGCAGCTTAACGGTGGCATCTGAAGCTTTCTTT.

This clonotype was found a few times. This chain joins TRBV5-1 and TRBJ2-3; either TRBD1 or TRBD2 may supply D (6 bases each). The CDR3 spans 17 residues. Germline CDR1 and CDR2: SGHRS and YFSETQ. Trimming left V 2 bases short and J 0 bases short, with 16 bases between. The CDR3 here is CASSFYNGGPSTDTQYF. In nucleotides, the CDR3 is TGCGCCAGCAGCTTTTATAACGGGGGCCCTAGCACAGATACGCAGTATTTT.

This clonotype was detected a few times. The rearrangement links TRBV20-1 to TRBJ1-5; TRBD1 aligns across 9 bases. With V trimmed by 0 bases and J by 4 bases, 7 bases remained unmatched. This CDR3 has 16 residues. Per the germline V gene, CDR1 is DFQATT and CDR2 is SNEGSKA (reference sequence). The CDR3 sequence: CSARDYDRGTNQPQHF. The CDR3 nucleotides are TGCAGTGCTAGAGATTATGACAGGGGGACGAATCAGCCCCAGCATTTT.

The J gene is TRBJ1-3, the V gene TRBV10-3; D unresolved. Germline CDR1 ENHRY, CDR2 SYGVKD. The V end was cut by 8 bases, the J end by 0 bases, with 14 bases between. This CDR3 comprises 15 residues. The chain's CDR3 is CAIERRVDSGNTIYF. CDR3 nucleotide sequence: TGTGCCATCGAAAGGAGGGTAGACTCTGGAAACACCATATATTTT.

The rearrangement joins TRBV28 to TRBJ2-5; 10 bases are a match to TRBD1. The CDR3 runs 14 residues. CDR1 and CDR2 (germline): MDHEN, SYDVKM. The V gene end was trimmed by 7 bases and the J gene end by 5 bases; junction bases not matched to a gene: 7. The CDR3: CASTGTGDWETQYF. The CDR3 region has the DNA TGTGCCAGCACCGGGACAGGGGATTGGGAGACCCAGTACTTC.

This chain uses TRBV5-1 with TRBJ2-1; D possibly matches TRBD1 or TRBD2 (5 bases each). CDR1 is SGHRS, CDR2 YFSETQ, per germline. There are 16 residues in the CDR3. V shed 1 base and J shed 5 bases, with 16 bases lying between them. The CDR3: CASSLSPTRGDNEQFF. In DNA form, the CDR3 reads TGCGCCAGCAGCTTGTCCCCTACACGAGGGGACAATGAGCAGTTCTTC.

The rearrangement uses TRBV24-1 and TRBJ1-5, with unresolved D. CDR3 length: 15 amino acids. V gave up 4 bases and J gave up 1 base, with 10 bases separating them. Germline V gene data show CDR1 as KGHDR and CDR2 as SFDVKD. CDR3 DNA: TGTGCCACCAGTGAGCAAGAGGAAAGCAATCAGCCCCAGCATTTT. Its translation: CATSEQEESNQPQHF.

The chain couples TRBV4-1 to TRBJ2-5; D may be TRBD1 (6 bases). Germline CDR1 MGHRA, CDR2 YSYEKL. The CDR3 length is 15 residues. Trimming pared 1 base from V and 5 bases from J, leaving 14 bases between. For the CDR3, the DNA is TGCGCCAGCAGCCAAGGCGCAGGGGAGATGGAGACCCAGTACTTC. Translation: CASSQGAGEMETQYF.

The chain combines TRBV24-1 with TRBJ2-7; TRBD2 matches at 10 bases. From germline, CDR1 is KGHDR and CDR2 SFDVKD. The CDR3 consists of 17 residues. V was pared by 2 bases and J by 0 bases, with 6 bases of the junction left unmatched. The CDR3 DNA follows: TGTGCCACCAGTGATTCCGCCCCTAGCGGGGGCTCCTACGAGCAGTACGTC. As protein: CATSDSAPSGGSYEQYV.

This clonotype occurred many times. The chain joins TRBV5-1 to TRBJ1-3; no reliable D call. CDR1 and CDR2 (germline): SGHRS, YFSETQ. V was trimmed by 4 bases and J by 2 bases, leaving 7 bases between them. CDR3 size: 13 residues. Here the CDR3 DNA reads TGCGCCAGCAGCAGATGGCCTGGAAACACCATATATTTT. It yields the protein CASSRWPGNTIYF.

This clonotype has only a few counts. The chain is built from TRBV10-3 and TRBJ2-3; possible D gene TRBD2, 5 bases. Germline V gene sequence: CDR1 ENHRY, CDR2 SYGVKD. V lost 6 bases and J lost 2, with 9 bases in between. The CDR3 is 13 residues long. The CDR3 bases are TGTGCCATCAGGACCGGGGACACAGATACGCAGTATTTT. Translating it yields CAIRTGDTDTQYF.

This clonotype was seen more than once but under ten times. The chain has TRBV5-1 and TRBJ1-1; 9 bases are shared with TRBD1. Germline V gene sequence: CDR1 SGHRS, CDR2 YFSETQ. CDR3 length equals 15 residues. V lost 6 bases, J lost 4 bases, and 10 bases stayed unmatched. The CDR3 reads CASTFGRQGGTEAFF. CDR3 DNA: TGCGCCAGCACCTTCGGTAGACAGGGGGGCACTGAAGCTTTCTTT.

This chain uses TRBV4-2 with TRBJ2-5, with 10 bases identical to TRBD2. This CDR3 is built from 16 residues. Germline assignment: CDR1 LGHNA and CDR2 YNFKEQ. The trim removed 3 bases at V and 3 bases at J, leaving 7 bases unmatched. CDR3 sequence: CASSHHHLAGEETQYF. The CDR3 region has the DNA TGTGCCAGCAGCCACCACCATCTAGCGGGGGAAGAGACCCAGTACTTC.

This clonotype was seen repeatedly, ten times or more. The V gene is TRBV10-2, the J gene TRBJ2-7; D ambiguous. Trimming stripped 6 bases from V and 0 bases from J, with 6 bases between. The CDR3 is made up of 12 amino acids. Looked up from germline, CDR1 is WSHSY and CDR2 is SAAADI. As DNA, the CDR3 is TGCGCCAGCAGCCCGAGCTCCTACGAGCAGTACTTC. This translates into CASSPSSYEQYF.

This clonotype was counted only a few times. The chain links TRBV5-1 to TRBJ1-1; D is unclear. Trimming stripped 0 bases from V and 2 bases from J, with 11 bases between. CDR1 and CDR2 from the germline V gene are SGHRS and YFSETQ. This CDR3 has 15 amino acids. The CDR3 region has the DNA TGCGCCAGCAGCTTGGCTTTGGACCTTAACACTGAAGCTTTCTTT. Translated, it gives CASSLALDLNTEAFF.

This clonotype was recorded many times. The chain employs TRBV3-1 and TRBJ1-5; no firm D call. Trimming left V 0 bases short and J 3 bases short, with 3 bases between. This CDR3 spans 13 amino acids. Per the germline V gene, CDR1 is LGHDT and CDR2 is YNNKEL (reference sequence). The chain's CDR3 is CASSQDLNQPQHF. DNA of the CDR3: TGTGCCAGCAGCCAAGACCTCAATCAGCCCCAGCATTTT.

The V call is TRBV12-3 or TRBV12-4, the J call TRBJ1-5, with TRBD1 matching over 7 bases. The CDR3 contains 14 residues. V gave up 6 bases and J gave up 4 bases; unmatched junction bases: 6. This chain's CDR3 is CASRLQGGNQPQHF. In nucleotides, the CDR3 is TGTGCCAGCAGGCTGCAGGGGGGTAATCAGCCCCAGCATTTT.